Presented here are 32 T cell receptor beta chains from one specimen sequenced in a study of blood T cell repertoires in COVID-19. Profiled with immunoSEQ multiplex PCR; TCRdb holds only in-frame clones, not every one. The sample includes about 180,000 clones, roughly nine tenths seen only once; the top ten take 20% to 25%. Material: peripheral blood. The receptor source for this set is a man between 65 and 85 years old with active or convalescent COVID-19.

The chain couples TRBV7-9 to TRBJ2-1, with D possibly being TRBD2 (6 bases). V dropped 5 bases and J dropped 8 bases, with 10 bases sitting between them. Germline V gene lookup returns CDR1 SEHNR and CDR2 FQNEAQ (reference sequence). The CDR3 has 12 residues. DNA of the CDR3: TGTGCCAGCAGCCGGCCGGGGGATGAGCAGTTCTTC. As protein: CASSRPGDEQFF.

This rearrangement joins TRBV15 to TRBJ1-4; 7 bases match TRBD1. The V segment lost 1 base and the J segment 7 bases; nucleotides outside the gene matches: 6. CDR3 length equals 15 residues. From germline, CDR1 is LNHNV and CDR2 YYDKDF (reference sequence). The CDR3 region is CATSRGGTEAEKLFF. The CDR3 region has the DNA TGTGCCACCAGCAGAGGGGGGACAGAGGCTGAAAAACTGTTTTTT.

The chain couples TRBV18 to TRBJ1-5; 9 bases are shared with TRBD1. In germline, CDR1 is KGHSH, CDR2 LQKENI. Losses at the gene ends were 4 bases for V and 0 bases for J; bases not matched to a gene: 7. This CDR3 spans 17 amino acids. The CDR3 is CASSLSSGQGSNQPQHF. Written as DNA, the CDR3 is TGTGCCAGCTCACTGTCATCGGGACAGGGTAGCAATCAGCCCCAGCATTTT.

The CDR3 loop reads CAISATGDLEELFF. CDR3 DNA sequence: TGTGCCATCAGTGCGACAGGCGACCTCGAAGAACTGTTTTTT. The chain combines TRBV10-3 with TRBJ1-4; D may be TRBD1 (6 bases). This CDR3 has 14 residues. Germline V gene data show CDR1 as ENHRY and CDR2 as SYGVKD. The V end was cut by 4 bases, the J end by 12 bases, with 18 bases between.

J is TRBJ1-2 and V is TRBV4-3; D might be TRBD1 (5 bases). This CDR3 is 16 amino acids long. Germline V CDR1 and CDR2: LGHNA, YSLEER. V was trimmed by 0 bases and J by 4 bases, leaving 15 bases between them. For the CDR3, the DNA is TGCGCCAGCAGCCAAGATTTGGGGGGTCGGAGCTATGGCTACACCTTC. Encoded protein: CASSQDLGGRSYGYTF.

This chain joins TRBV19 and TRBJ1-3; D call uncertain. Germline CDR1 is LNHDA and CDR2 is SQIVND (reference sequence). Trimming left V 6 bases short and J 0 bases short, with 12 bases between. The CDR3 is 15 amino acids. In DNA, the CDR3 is TGTGCCAGTAGGAACCGAGTCCCCTCTGGAAACACCATATATTTT. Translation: CASRNRVPSGNTIYF.

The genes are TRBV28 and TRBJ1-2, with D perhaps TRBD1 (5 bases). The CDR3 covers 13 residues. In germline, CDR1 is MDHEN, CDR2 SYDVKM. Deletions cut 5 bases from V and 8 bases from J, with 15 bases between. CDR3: CASSLRRGWGYTF. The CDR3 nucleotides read TGTGCCAGCAGTCTCCGAAGGGGCTGGGGCTACACCTTC.

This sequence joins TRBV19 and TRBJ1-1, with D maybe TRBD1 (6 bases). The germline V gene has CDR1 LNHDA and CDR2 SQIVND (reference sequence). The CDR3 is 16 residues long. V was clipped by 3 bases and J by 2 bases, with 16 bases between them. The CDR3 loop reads CASSIPSGTQNTEAFF. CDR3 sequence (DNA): TGTGCCAGTAGTATCCCCTCCGGGACACAAAACACTGAAGCTTTCTTT.

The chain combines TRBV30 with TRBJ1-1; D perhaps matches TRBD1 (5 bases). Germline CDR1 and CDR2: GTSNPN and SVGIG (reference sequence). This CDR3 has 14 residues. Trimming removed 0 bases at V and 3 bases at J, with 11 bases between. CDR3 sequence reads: CAWSVAGRDTEAFF. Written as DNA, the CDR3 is TGTGCCTGGAGTGTCGCGGGGCGGGACACTGAAGCTTTCTTT.

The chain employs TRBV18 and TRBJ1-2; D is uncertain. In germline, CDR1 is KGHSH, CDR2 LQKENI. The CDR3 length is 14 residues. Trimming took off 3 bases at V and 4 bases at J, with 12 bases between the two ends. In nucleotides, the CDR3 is TGTGCCAGCTCACCTGCGGAAATTGGCTATGGCTACACCTTC. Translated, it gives CASSPAEIGYGYTF.

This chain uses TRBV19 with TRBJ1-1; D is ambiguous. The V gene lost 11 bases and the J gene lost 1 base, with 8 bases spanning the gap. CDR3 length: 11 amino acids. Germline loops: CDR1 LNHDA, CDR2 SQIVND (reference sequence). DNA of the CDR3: TGTGCCTGCCAGGAGAACACTGAAGCTTTCTTT. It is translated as CACQENTEAFF.

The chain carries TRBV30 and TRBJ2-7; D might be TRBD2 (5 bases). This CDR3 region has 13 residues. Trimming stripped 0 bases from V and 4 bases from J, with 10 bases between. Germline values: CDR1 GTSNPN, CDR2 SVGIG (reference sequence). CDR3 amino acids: CAWSVAGGYEQYF. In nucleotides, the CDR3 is TGTGCCTGGAGTGTTGCGGGTGGTTACGAGCAGTACTTC.

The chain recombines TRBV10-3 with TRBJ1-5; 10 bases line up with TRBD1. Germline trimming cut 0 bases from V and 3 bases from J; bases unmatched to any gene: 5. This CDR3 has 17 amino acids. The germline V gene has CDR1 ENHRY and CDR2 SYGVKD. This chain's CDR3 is CAISESLGTGDNQPQHF. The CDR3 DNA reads TGTGCCATCAGTGAGTCCCTAGGGACAGGGGACAATCAGCCCCAGCATTTT.

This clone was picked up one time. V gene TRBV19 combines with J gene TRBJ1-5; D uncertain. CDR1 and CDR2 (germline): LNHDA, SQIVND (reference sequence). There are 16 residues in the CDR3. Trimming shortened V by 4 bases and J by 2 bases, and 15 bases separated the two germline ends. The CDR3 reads CASSNKGQRGNQPQHF. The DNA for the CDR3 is TGTGCCAGTAGTAATAAGGGCCAGAGGGGCAATCAGCCCCAGCATTTT.

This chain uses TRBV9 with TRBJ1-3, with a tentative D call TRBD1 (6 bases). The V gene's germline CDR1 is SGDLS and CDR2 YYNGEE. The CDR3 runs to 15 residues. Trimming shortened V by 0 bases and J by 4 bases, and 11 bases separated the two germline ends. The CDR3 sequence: CASSVVTGTGNTIYF. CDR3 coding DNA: TGTGCCAGCAGCGTAGTAACAGGGACGGGAAACACCATATATTTT.

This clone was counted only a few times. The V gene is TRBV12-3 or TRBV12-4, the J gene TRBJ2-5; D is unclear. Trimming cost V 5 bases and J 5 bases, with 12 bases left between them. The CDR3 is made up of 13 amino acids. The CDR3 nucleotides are TGTGCCAGCAGTCCCCCGTCTGTCGAGACCCAGTACTTC. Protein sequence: CASSPPSVETQYF.

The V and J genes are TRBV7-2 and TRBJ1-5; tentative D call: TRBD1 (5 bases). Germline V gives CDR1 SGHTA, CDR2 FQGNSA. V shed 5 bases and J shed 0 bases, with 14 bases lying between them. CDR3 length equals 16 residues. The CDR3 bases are TGTGCCAGCAGCCTACACGGGGGGAGTAGCAATCAGCCCCAGCATTTT. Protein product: CASSLHGGSSNQPQHF.

The CDR3 here is CASSEAGRLNYGYTF. In DNA, the CDR3 is TGTGCCAGCAGTGAAGCGGGGCGGCTAAACTATGGCTACACCTTC. The chain employs TRBV6-1 and TRBJ1-2, with D possibly matching TRBD1 (5 bases). Germline V gives CDR1 MNHNS, CDR2 SASEGT. V lost 0 bases to trimming and J lost 2 bases, with 10 bases between them. The CDR3 is made up of 15 amino acids.

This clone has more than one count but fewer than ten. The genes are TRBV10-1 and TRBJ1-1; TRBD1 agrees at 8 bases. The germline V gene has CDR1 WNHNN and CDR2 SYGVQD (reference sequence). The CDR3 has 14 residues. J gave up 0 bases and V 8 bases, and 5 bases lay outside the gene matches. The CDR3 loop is CASRRDRLNTEAFF. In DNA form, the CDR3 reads TGCGCCAGCCGCAGGGACAGGCTGAACACTGAAGCTTTCTTT.

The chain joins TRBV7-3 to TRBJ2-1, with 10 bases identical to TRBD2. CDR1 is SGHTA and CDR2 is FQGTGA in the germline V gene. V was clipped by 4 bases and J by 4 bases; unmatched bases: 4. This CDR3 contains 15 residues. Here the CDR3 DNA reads TGTGCCAGCAGCTACGGGACTAGCGCGTACAATGAGCAGTTCTTC. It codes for CASSYGTSAYNEQFF.

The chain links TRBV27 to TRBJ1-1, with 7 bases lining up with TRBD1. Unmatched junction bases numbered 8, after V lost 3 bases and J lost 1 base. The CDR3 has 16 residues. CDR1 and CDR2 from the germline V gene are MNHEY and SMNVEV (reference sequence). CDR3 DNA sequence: TGTGCCAGCAGTTTCTTTAAGGACAGGCAGAACACTGAAGCTTTCTTT. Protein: CASSFFKDRQNTEAFF.

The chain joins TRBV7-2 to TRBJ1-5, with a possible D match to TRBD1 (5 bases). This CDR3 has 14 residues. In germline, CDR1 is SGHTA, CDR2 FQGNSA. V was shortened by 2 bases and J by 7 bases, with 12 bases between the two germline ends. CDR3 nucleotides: TGTGCCAGCAGCTTATCTGCTACAGGACAGCCCCAGCATTTT. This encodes CASSLSATGQPQHF. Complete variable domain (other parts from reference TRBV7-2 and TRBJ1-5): GAGVSQSPSNKVTEKGKDVELRCDPISGHTALYWYRQSLGQGLEFLIYFQGNSAPDKSGLPSDRFSAERTGGSVSTLTIQRTQQEDSAVYLCASSLSATGQPQHFGDGTRLSIL.

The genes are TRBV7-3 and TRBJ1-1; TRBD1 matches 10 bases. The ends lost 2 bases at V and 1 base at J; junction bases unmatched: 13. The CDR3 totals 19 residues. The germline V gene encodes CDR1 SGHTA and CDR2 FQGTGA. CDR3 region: CASSLAPSGTGVRNTEAFF. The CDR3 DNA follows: TGTGCCAGCAGCTTAGCCCCCTCTGGGACAGGGGTAAGGAACACTGAAGCTTTCTTT.

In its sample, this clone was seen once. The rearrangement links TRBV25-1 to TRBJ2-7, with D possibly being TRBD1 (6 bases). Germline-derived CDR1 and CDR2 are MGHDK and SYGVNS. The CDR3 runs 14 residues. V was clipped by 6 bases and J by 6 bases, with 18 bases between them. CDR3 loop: CASRAQGFYGEQYF. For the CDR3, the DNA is TGTGCCAGCAGGGCCCAGGGGTTCTACGGCGAGCAGTACTTC.

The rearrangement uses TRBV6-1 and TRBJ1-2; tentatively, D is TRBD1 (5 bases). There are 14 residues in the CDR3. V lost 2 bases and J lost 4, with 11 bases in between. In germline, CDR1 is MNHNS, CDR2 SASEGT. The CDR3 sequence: CASSERGGTYGYTF. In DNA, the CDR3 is TGTGCCAGCAGTGAACGGGGGGGAACCTATGGCTACACCTTC.

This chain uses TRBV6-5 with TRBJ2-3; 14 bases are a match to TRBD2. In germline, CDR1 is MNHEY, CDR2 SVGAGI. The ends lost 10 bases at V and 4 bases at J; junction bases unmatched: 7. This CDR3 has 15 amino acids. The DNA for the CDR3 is TGTGCCACTAGGACTAGCGGGGGGCGGGCAGATACGCAGTATTTT. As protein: CATRTSGGRADTQYF.

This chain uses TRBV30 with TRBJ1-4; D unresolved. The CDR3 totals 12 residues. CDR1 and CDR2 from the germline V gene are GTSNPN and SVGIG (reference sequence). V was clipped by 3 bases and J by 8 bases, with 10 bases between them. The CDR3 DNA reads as TGTGCCTGGAGCTCGAGGGTAGAAAAACTGTTTTTT. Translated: CAWSSRVEKLFF.

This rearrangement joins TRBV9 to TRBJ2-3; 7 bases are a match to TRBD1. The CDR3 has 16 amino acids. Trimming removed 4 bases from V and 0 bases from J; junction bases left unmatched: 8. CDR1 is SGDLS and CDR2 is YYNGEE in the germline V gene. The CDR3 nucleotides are TGTGCCAGCAGCCCAAGGGTGGGACAGAGCACAGATACGCAGTATTTT. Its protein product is CASSPRVGQSTDTQYF.

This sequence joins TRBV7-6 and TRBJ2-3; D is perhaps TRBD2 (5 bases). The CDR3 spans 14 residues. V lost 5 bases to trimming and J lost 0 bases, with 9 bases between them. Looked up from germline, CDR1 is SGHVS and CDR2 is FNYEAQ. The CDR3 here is CASSEWESTDTQYF. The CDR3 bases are TGTGCCAGCAGCGAGTGGGAGAGCACAGATACGCAGTATTTT.

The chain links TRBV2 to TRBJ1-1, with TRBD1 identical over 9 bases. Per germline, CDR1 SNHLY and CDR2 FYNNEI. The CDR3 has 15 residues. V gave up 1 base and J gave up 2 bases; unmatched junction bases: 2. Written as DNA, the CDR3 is TGTGCCAGCAGTGAAGGGGACAGGGAAAACACTGAAGCTTTCTTT. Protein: CASSEGDRENTEAFF.

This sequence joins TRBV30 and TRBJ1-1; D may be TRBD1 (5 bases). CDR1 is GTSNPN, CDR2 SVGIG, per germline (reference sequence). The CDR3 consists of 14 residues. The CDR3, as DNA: TGTGGCCATACGGGGGGAACAATGAACACTGAAGCTTTCTTT. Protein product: CGHTGGTMNTEAFF.

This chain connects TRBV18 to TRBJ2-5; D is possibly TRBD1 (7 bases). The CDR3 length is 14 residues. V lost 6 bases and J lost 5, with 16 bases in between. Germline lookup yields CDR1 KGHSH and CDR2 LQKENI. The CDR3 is CASSPDREDETQYF. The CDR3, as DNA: TGTGCCAGCTCCCCAGACAGGGAGGACGAGACCCAGTACTTC. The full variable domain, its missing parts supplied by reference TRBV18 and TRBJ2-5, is NAGVMQNPRHLVRRRGQEARLRCSPMKGHSHVYWYRQLPEEGLKFMVYLQKENIIDESGMPKERFSAEFPKEGPSILRIQQVVRGDSAAYFCASSPDREDETQYFGPGTRLLVL.